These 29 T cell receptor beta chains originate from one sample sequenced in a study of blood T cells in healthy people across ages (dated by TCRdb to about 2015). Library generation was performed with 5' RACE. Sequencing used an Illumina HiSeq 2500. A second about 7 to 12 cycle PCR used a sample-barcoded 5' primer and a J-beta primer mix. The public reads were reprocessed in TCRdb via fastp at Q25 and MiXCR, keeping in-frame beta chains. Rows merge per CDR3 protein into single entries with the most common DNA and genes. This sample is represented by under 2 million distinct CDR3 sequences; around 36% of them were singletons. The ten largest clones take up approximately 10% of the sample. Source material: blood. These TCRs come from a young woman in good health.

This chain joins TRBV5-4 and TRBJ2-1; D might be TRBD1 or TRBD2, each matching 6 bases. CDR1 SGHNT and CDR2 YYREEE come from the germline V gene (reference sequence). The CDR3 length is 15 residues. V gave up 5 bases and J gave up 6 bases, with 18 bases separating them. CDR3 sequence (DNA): TGTGCCAGCAGGGGGTGGGGGGCAAGAGGCAATGAGCAGTTCTTC. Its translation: CASRGWGARGNEQFF.

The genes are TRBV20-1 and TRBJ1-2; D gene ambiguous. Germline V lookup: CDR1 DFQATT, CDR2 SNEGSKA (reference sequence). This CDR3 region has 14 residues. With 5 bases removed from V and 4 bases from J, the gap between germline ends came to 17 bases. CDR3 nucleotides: TGCAGTGCTCTAGACGTCCTGAGTGGCTATGGCTACACCTTC. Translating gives CSALDVLSGYGYTF.

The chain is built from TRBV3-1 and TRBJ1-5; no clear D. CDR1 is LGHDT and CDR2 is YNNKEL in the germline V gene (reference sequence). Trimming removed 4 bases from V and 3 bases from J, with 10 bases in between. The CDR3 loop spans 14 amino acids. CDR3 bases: TGTGCCAGCAGCCCGGTAGGCCTCAATCAGCCCCAGCATTTT. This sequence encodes CASSPVGLNQPQHF.

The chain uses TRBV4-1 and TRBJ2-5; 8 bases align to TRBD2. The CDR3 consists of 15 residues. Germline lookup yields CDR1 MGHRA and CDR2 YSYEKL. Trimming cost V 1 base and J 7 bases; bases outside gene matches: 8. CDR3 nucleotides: TGCGCCAGCAGCCAAGTACCGGGACTAGGAGCGACCCAGTACTTC. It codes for CASSQVPGLGATQYF.

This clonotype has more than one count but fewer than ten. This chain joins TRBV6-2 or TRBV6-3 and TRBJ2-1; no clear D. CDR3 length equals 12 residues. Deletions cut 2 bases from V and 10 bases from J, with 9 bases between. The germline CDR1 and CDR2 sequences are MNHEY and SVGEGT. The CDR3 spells CASSYPDEEQFF. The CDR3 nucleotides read TGTGCCAGCAGTTACCCAGACGAGGAGCAGTTCTTC.

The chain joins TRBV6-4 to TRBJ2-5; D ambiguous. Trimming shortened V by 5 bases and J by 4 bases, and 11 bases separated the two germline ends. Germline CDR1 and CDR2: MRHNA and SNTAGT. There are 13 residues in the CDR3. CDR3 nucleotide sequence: TGTGCCAGCAGTTACCCCATGGGAGAGACCCAGTACTTC. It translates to CASSYPMGETQYF.

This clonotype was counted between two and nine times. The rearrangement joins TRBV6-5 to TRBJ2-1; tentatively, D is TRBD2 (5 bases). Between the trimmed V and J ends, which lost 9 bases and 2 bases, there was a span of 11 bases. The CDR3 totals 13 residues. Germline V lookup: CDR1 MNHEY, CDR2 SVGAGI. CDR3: CASWTGTYNEQFF. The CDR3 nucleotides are TGTGCCAGTTGGACTGGAACCTACAATGAGCAGTTCTTC.

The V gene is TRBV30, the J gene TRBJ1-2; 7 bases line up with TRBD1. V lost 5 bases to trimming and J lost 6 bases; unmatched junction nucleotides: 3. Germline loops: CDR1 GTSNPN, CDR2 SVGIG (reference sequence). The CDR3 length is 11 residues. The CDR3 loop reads CAWGQDHGYTF. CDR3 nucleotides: TGTGCCTGGGGACAGGATCATGGCTACACCTTC.

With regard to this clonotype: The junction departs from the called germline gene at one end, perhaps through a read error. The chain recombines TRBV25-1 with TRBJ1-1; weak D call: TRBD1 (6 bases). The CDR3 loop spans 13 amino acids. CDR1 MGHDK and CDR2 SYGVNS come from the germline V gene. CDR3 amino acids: CASRRGQNTDAFF. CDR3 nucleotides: TGTGCCAGCAGGCGAGGACAGAACACTGATGCTTTCTTT.

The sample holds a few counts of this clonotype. The chain's CDR3 is CASRAEGEGTYNEQFF. The CDR3 DNA follows: TGTGCCAGCAGGGCTGAGGGTGAGGGGACCTACAATGAGCAGTTCTTC. The rearrangement joins TRBV2 to TRBJ2-1; D possibly matches TRBD1 or TRBD2 (5 bases each). Trimming cost V 6 bases and J 2 bases, with 17 bases left between them. CDR1 SNHLY and CDR2 FYNNEI come from the germline V gene. The CDR3 has 16 amino acids.

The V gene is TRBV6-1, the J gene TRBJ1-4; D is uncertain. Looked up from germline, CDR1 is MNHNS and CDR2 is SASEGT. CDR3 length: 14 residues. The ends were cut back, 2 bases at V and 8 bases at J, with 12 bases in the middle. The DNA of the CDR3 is TGTGCCAGCAGTGAACTCCAGGTCTCCGAAAAACTGTTTTTT. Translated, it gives CASSELQVSEKLFF.

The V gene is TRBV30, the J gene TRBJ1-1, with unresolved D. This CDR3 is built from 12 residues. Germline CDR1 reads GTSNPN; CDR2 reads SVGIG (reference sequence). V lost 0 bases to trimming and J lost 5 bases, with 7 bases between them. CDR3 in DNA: TGTGCCTGGAGTGTCGCGAGGACTGAAGCTTTCTTT. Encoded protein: CAWSVARTEAFF.

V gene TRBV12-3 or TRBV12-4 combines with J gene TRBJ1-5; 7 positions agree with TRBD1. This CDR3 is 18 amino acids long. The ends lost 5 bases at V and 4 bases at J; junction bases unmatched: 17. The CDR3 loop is CASSPTVNRDRNNQPQHF. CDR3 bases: TGTGCCAGCAGTCCCACCGTCAACCGGGACAGAAATAATCAGCCCCAGCATTTT.

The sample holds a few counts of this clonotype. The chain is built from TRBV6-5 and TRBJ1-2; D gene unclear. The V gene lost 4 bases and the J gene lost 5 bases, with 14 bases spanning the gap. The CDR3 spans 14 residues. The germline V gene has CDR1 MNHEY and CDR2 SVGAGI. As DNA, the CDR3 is TGTGCCAGCAGTTCCATCAGGTTCGGTTATGGCTACACCTTC. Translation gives CASSSIRFGYGYTF.

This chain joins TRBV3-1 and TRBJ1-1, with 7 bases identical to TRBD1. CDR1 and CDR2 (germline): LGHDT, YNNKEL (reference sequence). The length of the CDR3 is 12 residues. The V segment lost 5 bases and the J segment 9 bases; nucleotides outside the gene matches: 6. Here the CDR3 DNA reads TGTGCCAGCAGCTTGAGGGACAGTAAAGCTTTCTTT. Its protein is CASSLRDSKAFF.

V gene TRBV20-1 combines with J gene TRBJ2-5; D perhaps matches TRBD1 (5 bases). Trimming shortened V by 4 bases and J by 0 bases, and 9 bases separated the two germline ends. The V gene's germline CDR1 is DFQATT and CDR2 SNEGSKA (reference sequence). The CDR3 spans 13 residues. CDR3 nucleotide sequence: TGCAGTGCTACCTCGGACAACCAAGAGACCCAGTACTTC. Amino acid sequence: CSATSDNQETQYF.

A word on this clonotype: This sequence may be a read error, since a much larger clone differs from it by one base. CDR3 residues: CASGQLGLAGNNEQFF. As DNA, the CDR3 is TGCGCCAGCGGCCAACTCGGACTAGCGGGGAACAATGAGCAGTTCTTC. The rearrangement joins TRBV4-1 to TRBJ2-1; TRBD2 matches 12 bases. Germline V gene lookup returns CDR1 MGHRA and CDR2 YSYEKL. This CDR3 has 16 residues.

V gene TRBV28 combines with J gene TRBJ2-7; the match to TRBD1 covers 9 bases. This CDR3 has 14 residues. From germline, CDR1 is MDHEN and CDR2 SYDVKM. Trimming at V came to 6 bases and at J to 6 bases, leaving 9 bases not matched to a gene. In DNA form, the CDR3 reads TGTGCCAGCAGCTACCCGGGACAGGGCGCCGAGCAGTACTTC. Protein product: CASSYPGQGAEQYF.

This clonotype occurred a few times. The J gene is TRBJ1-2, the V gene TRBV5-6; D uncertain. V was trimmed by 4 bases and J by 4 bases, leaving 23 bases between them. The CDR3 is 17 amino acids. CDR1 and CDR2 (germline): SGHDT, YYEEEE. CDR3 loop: CASSRAYLKDSGYGYTF. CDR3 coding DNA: TGTGCCAGCAGCCGCGCTTACCTCAAGGATAGTGGCTATGGCTACACCTTC.

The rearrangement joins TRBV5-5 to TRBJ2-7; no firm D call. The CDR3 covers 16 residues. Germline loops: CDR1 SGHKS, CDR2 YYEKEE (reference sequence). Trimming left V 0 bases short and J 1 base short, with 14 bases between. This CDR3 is CASSLDGSQSSYEQYF. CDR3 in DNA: TGTGCCAGCAGCTTGGACGGCAGCCAGTCTTCCTACGAGCAGTACTTC.

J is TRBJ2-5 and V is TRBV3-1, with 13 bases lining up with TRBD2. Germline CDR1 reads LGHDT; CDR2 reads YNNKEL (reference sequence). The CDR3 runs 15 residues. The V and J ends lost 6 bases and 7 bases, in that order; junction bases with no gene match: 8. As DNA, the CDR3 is TGTGCCAGCAGTAAGACTAGCGGGAGGCAGGTGACCCAGTACTTC. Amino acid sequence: CASSKTSGRQVTQYF.

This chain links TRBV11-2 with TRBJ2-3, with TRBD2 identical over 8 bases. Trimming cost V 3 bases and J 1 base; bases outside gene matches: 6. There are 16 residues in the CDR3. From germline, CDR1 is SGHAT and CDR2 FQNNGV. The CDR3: CASSLGNSGGTDTQYF. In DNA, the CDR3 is TGTGCCAGCAGCTTGGGGAATAGCGGGGGCACAGATACGCAGTATTTT.

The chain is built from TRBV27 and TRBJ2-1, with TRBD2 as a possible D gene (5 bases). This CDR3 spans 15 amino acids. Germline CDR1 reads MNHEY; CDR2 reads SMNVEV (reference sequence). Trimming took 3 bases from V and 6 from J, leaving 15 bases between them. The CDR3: CASSFRGSSGNEQFF. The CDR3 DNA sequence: TGTGCCAGCAGTTTTCGCGGTAGCAGCGGCAATGAGCAGTTCTTC.

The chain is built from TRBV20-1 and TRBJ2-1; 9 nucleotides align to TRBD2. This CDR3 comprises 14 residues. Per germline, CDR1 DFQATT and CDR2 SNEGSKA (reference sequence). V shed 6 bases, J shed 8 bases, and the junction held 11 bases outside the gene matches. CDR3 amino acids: CSARTSEGYDEQFF. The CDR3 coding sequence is TGCAGTGCGAGGACTAGCGAGGGATATGATGAGCAGTTCTTC.

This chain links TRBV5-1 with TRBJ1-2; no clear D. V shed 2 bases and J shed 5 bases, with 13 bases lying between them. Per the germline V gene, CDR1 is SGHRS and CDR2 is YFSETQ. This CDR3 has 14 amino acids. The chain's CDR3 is CASSFDRPLYGYTF. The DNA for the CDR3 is TGCGCCAGCAGCTTCGATCGTCCCCTTTATGGCTACACCTTC. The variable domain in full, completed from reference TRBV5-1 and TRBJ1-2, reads KAGVTQTPRYLIKTRGQQVTLSCSPISGHRSVSWYQQTPGQGLQFLFEYFSETQRNKGNFPGRFSGRQFSNSRSEMNVSTLELGDSALYLCASSFDRPLYGYTFGSGTRLTVV.

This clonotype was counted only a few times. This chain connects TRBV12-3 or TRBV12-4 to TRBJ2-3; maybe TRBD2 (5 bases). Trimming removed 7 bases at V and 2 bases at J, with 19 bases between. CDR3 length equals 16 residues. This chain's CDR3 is CASTPYRWENTDTQYF. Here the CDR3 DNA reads TGTGCCAGCACCCCTTATCGCTGGGAGAACACAGATACGCAGTATTTT.

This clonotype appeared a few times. The CDR3 reads CASSEWGAGGIQYF. In DNA form, the CDR3 reads TGCGCCAGCAGTGAGTGGGGGGCGGGGGGCATTCAGTACTTC. The rearrangement joins TRBV10-2 to TRBJ2-4; 8 bases are a match to TRBD2. The germline gives CDR1 WSHSY, CDR2 SAAADI. The CDR3 loop spans 14 amino acids. V lost 1 base to trimming and J lost 9 bases; unmatched junction nucleotides: 5.

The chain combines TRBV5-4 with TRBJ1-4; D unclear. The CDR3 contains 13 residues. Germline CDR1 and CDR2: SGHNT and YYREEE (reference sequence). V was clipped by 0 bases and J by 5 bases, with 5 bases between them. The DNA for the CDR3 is TGTGCCAGCAGCTTGGACCAGAATGAAAAACTGTTTTTT. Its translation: CASSLDQNEKLFF.

The CDR3 reads CSSPGLVGYEQFF. CDR3 sequence (DNA): TGCAGTAGTCCGGGACTAGTGGGCTATGAGCAGTTCTTC. This sequence joins TRBV20-1 and TRBJ2-1; 8 nucleotides agree with TRBD2. The CDR3 loop spans 13 amino acids. Germline CDR1 and CDR2: DFQATT and SNEGSKA (reference sequence). V trimming: 8 bases; J trimming: 8 bases; junction bases outside the gene matches: 11.